This TCR beta chain was captured in a study of blood T cell repertoires in COVID-19. Original data processing: Amplification from reference gene primers served as the basis for estimated nucleated cell counts. Here immunoSEQ multiplex PCR was the method, and the copy in TCRdb shows in-frame clones only, minus some. V, J and clone size are those of that table, while D and trimming were read from the DNA. The sample carries tens of thousands of clones, roughly 80% recorded once. This clone has a handful of counts. Recruited during active infection, patients (from Seattle) were subsequently followed longitudinally. Germline CDR1 reads SGHTA; CDR2 reads FQGNSA. The CDR3 extends over 15 amino acids. The ends lost 1 base at V and 3 bases at J; junction bases unmatched: 6.

The rearrangement uses TRBV7-2 and TRBJ2-7; TRBD2 agrees at 7 bases. The sequencing sample was made of peripheral blood. The origin of this receptor is a man between 65 and 85 years old with COVID-19, enrolled during active disease. The CDR3 DNA reads as TGTGCCAGCAGCTTAGTAGCGGGCGGGTACTACGAGCAGTACTTC. It encodes CASSLVAGGYYEQYF.